The TCR beta chain under discussion was sequenced for a study of blood T cell repertoires in COVID-19. This clone has only a few counts. TCRdb's table, derived via immunoSEQ multiplex PCR, lists solely in-frame clones and lacks some. The sample lists around 220,000 clones; approximately 80% were seen once. After removal of 7 bases from V and 3 bases from J, the junction contained 4 bases not matched to a gene. Germline V gene lookup returns CDR1 SQVTM and CDR2 ANQGSEA. The CDR3 has 12 amino acids. The specimen was peripheral blood. This receptor was obtained from a woman aged 80 or older with active or convalescent COVID-19. V gene TRBV29-1 combines with J gene TRBJ1-1; 8 bases are shared with TRBD1. CDR3 nucleotides: TGCAGCGCGAAACAGGGGGACACTGAAGCTTTCTTT. This sequence encodes CSAKQGDTEAFF.